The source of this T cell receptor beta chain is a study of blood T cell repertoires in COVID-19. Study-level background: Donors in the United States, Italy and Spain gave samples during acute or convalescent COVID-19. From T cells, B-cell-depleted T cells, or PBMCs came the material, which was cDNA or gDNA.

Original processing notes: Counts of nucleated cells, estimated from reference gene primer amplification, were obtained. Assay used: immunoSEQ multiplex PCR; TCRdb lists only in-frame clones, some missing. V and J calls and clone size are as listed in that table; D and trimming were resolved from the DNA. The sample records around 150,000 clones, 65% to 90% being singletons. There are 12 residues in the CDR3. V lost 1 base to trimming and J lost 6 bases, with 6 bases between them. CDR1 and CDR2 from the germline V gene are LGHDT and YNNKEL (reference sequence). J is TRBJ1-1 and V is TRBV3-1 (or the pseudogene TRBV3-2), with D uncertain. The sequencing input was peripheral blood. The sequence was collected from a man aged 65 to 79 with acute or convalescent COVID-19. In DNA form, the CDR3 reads TGTGCCAGCAGCCAAGTTACGGCTGAAGCTTTCTTT. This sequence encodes CASSQVTAEAFF.